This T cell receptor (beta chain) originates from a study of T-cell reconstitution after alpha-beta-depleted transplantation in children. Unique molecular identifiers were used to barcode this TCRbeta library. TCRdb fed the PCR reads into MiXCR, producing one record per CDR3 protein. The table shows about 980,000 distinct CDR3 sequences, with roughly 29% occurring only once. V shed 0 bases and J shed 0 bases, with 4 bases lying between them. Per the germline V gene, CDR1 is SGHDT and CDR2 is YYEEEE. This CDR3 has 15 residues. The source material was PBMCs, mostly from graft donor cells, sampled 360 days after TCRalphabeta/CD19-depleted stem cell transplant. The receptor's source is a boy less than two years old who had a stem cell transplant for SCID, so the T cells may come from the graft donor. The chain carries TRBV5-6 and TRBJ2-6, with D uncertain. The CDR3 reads CASSLVRSGANVLTF. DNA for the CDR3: TGTGCCAGCAGCTTGGTTCGCTCTGGGGCCAACGTCCTGACTTTC.